Below, 12 T cell receptor beta chains from the same sample are listed, as sequenced in a study of shared clonotypes between healthy human individuals. This table comes from immunoSEQ multiplex PCR, and its TCRdb copy is limited to in-frame clones, with some not included. The sample consists of roughly 2.2 million clones, approximately 93% of them appearing once. The sample comprised naive CD4+ T cells from PBMCs. The sample's subset: CD45RA+ positively selected. All receptors derive from a young man in good health. Some clones in this sample may be carry-over from other donors' samples.

The chain employs TRBV18 and TRBJ2-5, with a tentative D call TRBD1 (6 bases). The germline CDR1 and CDR2 sequences are KGHSH and LQKENI. The CDR3 runs 15 residues. The V and J ends lost 2 bases and 2 bases respectively, with 12 bases between them. CDR3: CASSPKGGNQETQYF. The CDR3 DNA is TGTGCCAGCTCACCAAAAGGGGGAAATCAAGAGACCCAGTACTTC.

This sequence joins TRBV6-1 and TRBJ2-3; D may be TRBD1 (6 bases). Trimming removed 7 bases at V and 3 bases at J, with 17 bases between. CDR3 size: 15 residues. Germline values: CDR1 MNHNS, CDR2 SASEGT. This CDR3 is CASTGEKTRTDTQYF. The CDR3 nucleotides are TGTGCCAGCACAGGGGAGAAGACGCGTACAGATACGCAGTATTTT.

This chain connects TRBV19 to TRBJ2-7, with 9 bases aligning to TRBD2. Germline CDR1 LNHDA, CDR2 SQIVND (reference sequence). The trim removed 5 bases at V and 4 bases at J, leaving 9 bases unmatched. This CDR3 is 15 amino acids long. This chain's CDR3 is CASSVLSGSPYEQYF. The CDR3 DNA follows: TGTGCCAGTAGTGTCCTTAGCGGGAGCCCGTACGAGCAGTACTTC.

The gene calls are TRBV6-1 and TRBJ1-5; TRBD1 agrees at 7 bases. The germline V gene encodes CDR1 MNHNS and CDR2 SASEGT. Losses at the gene ends were 4 bases for V and 2 bases for J; bases not matched to a gene: 8. The CDR3 contains 16 residues. The CDR3 sequence is CASSAHDRVGNQPQHF. In nucleotides, the CDR3 is TGTGCCAGCAGTGCCCATGACAGGGTAGGCAATCAGCCCCAGCATTTT.

The V call is TRBV27, the J call TRBJ1-5; D gene uncertain. The V gene lost 4 bases and the J gene lost 3 bases, with 10 bases spanning the gap. The CDR3 totals 14 residues. The germline V gene encodes CDR1 MNHEY and CDR2 SMNVEV (reference sequence). The CDR3 here is CASSSLPANQPQHF. The CDR3, as DNA: TGTGCCAGCAGTTCCCTCCCAGCCAATCAGCCCCAGCATTTT.

CDR3: CAISRHSSGRAANTGELFF. The CDR3 DNA sequence: TGTGCCATCAGTCGACATTCTAGCGGGAGGGCCGCGAACACCGGGGAGCTGTTTTTT. The genes are TRBV10-3 and TRBJ2-2, with 12 bases identical to TRBD2. Germline V gene lookup returns CDR1 ENHRY and CDR2 SYGVKD. This CDR3 is built from 19 residues. Trimming cost V 5 bases and J 0 bases; bases outside gene matches: 10.

In this sample, this clone turned up once. CDR3 sequence reads: CASSRGGAHSNQPQHF. DNA for the CDR3: TGTGCCAGTAGCCGGGGGGGGGCGCATAGCAATCAGCCCCAGCATTTT. The V and J genes are TRBV19 and TRBJ1-5, with a tentative D call TRBD1 (6 bases). Trimming took off 6 bases at V and 0 bases at J, with 15 bases between the two ends. The germline CDR1 and CDR2 sequences are LNHDA and SQIVND (reference sequence). The CDR3 has 16 residues. Drawing the rest from reference TRBV19 and TRBJ1-5, the complete variable domain is DGGITQSPKYLFRKEGQNVTLSCEQNLNHDAMYWYRQDPGQGLRLIYYSQIVNDFQKGDIAEGYSVSREKKESFPLTVTSAQKNPTAFYLCASSRGGAHSNQPQHFGDGTRLSIL.

The V and J genes are TRBV6-6 and TRBJ1-2, with a weak D call TRBD1 (6 bases). V lost 2 bases and J 2 bases, leaving 12 bases between the germline ends. This CDR3 spans 15 amino acids. Germline V gives CDR1 MNHNY, CDR2 SVGAGI (reference sequence). The CDR3 spells CASSYGRGSNYGYTF. The CDR3 bases are TGTGCCAGCAGTTACGGCAGGGGATCCAACTATGGCTACACCTTC.

The chain employs TRBV2 and TRBJ1-1, with 12 bases that match TRBD1. Germline V lookup: CDR1 SNHLY, CDR2 FYNNEI. The ends lost 6 bases at V and 4 bases at J; junction bases unmatched: 3. The CDR3 has 14 amino acids. CDR3 loop: CASRGQGAPTEAFF. Written as DNA, the CDR3 is TGTGCCAGCAGGGGACAGGGGGCACCCACTGAAGCTTTCTTT.

This chain connects TRBV7-9 to TRBJ2-5; weak D call: TRBD2 (6 bases). Trimming cost V 0 bases and J 4 bases, with 15 bases left between them. The germline gives CDR1 SEHNR, CDR2 FQNEAQ (reference sequence). This CDR3 is built from 16 residues. The CDR3 region has the DNA TGTGCCAGCAGCTTAGCTTTGGGGGGAGTAGGAGAGACCCAGTACTTC. Translation gives CASSLALGGVGETQYF.

The chain is built from TRBV5-1 and TRBJ2-1; D call uncertain. The CDR3 extends over 15 amino acids. From germline, CDR1 is SGHRS and CDR2 YFSETQ. Trimming shortened V by 0 bases and J by 8 bases, and 15 bases separated the two germline ends. The CDR3 nucleotides read TGCGCCAGCAGCTTGGGGCAGACCCCAGCCGATGAGCAGTTCTTC. Protein sequence: CASSLGQTPADEQFF.

DNA of the CDR3: TGTGCCAGCAGTTTACCAGCCGGGACAGGGGATGAAAAACTGTTTTTT. Amino acids: CASSLPAGTGDEKLFF. The V gene is TRBV28, the J gene TRBJ1-4; TRBD1 aligns across 10 bases. With V trimmed by 2 bases and J by 6 bases, 6 bases remained unmatched. The CDR3 sequence is 16 residues long. The V gene's germline CDR1 is MDHEN and CDR2 SYDVKM.